Shown below are 10 T cell receptor beta chains from a single sample sequenced in a study of circulating tumor DNA in untreated peripheral T-cell lymphoma. Here immunoSEQ multiplex PCR was the method, and the copy in TCRdb shows in-frame clones only, minus some. The sample has hundreds of clones; around 88% are singletons. Input material: cell-free DNA from blood serum. These receptors were obtained from a human donor with peripheral T-cell lymphoma.

This chain joins TRBV6-4 and TRBJ2-1, with D maybe TRBD2 (5 bases). V was cut by 0 bases and J by 3 bases, with 9 bases left in between. CDR1 and CDR2 (germline): MRHNA, SNTAGT. The CDR3 totals 15 residues. CDR3 protein: CASSDSGLSYNEQFF. The CDR3 DNA reads TGTGCCAGCAGTGACTCCGGACTCAGCTACAATGAGCAGTTCTTC.

J is TRBJ1-1 and V is TRBV13, with D uncertain. The CDR3 loop spans 14 amino acids. Germline CDR1 is PRHDT and CDR2 is FYEKMQ (reference sequence). The ends were cut back, 5 bases at V and 0 bases at J, with 10 bases in the middle. As DNA, the CDR3 is TGTGCCAGCAGCCAACAAGGAGTGAACACTGAAGCTTTCTTT. It specifies CASSQQGVNTEAFF.

This clone counts as hyperexpanded (1% or more). V is TRBV7-8 and J is TRBJ2-2; 8 bases agree with TRBD1. Germline V gene sequence: CDR1 SGHVS, CDR2 FQNEAQ. V lost 7 bases and J lost 7; bases outside the gene matches: 5. The CDR3 extends over 13 amino acids. The CDR3 protein is CASTTGVVGELFF. The CDR3 nucleotides read TGTGCCAGCACGACAGGGGTTGTCGGGGAGCTGTTTTTT.

This chain uses TRBV29-1 with TRBJ1-2; 7 nucleotides match TRBD1. The CDR3 covers 13 residues. Looked up from germline, CDR1 is SQVTM and CDR2 is ANQGSEA. After removal of 0 bases from V and 7 bases from J, the junction contained 5 bases not matched to a gene. The CDR3 region is CSVEEEGAGGYTF. The CDR3 DNA is TGCAGCGTTGAAGAGGAGGGGGCGGGTGGCTACACCTTC.

The CDR3 bases are TGTGCCAGCAGCTTACAGGGCGAAATCTCCTACGAGCAGTACTTC. It specifies CASSLQGEISYEQYF. This chain uses TRBV7-2 with TRBJ2-7, with a possible D match to TRBD1 (5 bases). Germline loops: CDR1 SGHTA, CDR2 FQGNSA. V dropped 2 bases and J dropped 0 bases, with 11 bases sitting between them. CDR3 size: 15 residues.

The V gene is TRBV7-6, the J gene TRBJ1-1; D call uncertain. The CDR3 length is 14 residues. From germline, CDR1 is SGHVS and CDR2 FNYEAQ. Trimming left V 5 bases short and J 2 bases short, with 12 bases between. The CDR3 nucleotides read TGTGCCAGCAGCCAAACGACGGGAAACACTGAAGCTTTCTTT. Translating gives CASSQTTGNTEAFF.

The chain couples TRBV5-1 to TRBJ2-7, with 10 bases fitting TRBD1. The CDR3 runs 16 residues. CDR1 and CDR2 (germline): SGHRS, YFSETQ. After removal of 4 bases from V and 0 bases from J, the junction contained 7 bases not matched to a gene. This CDR3 is CASSGGQGIVSYEQYF. CDR3 in DNA: TGCGCCAGCAGCGGGGGACAGGGGATTGTCTCCTACGAGCAGTACTTC. The full variable domain, completed using reference TRBV5-1 and TRBJ2-7, is KAGVTQTPRYLIKTRGQQVTLSCSPISGHRSVSWYQQTPGQGLQFLFEYFSETQRNKGNFPGRFSGRQFSNSRSEMNVSTLELGDSALYLCASSGGQGIVSYEQYFGPGTRLTVT.

The chain combines TRBV4-2 with TRBJ1-2; TRBD1 matches 8 bases. Trimming at V came to 5 bases and at J to 6 bases, leaving 14 bases not matched to a gene. The CDR3 loop spans 16 amino acids. In germline, CDR1 is LGHNA, CDR2 YNFKEQ. Here the CDR3 reads CASSSWGPDRDDGYTF. The CDR3 coding sequence is TGTGCCAGCAGCTCCTGGGGGCCGGACAGGGATGATGGCTACACCTTC.

The rearrangement joins TRBV5-1 to TRBJ2-6; D unclear. The germline V gene has CDR1 SGHRS and CDR2 YFSETQ. Deletions cut 5 bases from V and 5 bases from J, with 17 bases between. The CDR3 totals 16 residues. CDR3 loop: CASRYGSQSRANVLTF. DNA of the CDR3: TGCGCCAGCAGATACGGTTCACAAAGTCGGGCCAACGTCCTGACTTTC. Together with reference TRBV5-1 and TRBJ2-6, the CDR3 gives the full variable domain: KAGVTQTPRYLIKTRGQQVTLSCSPISGHRSVSWYQQTPGQGLQFLFEYFSETQRNKGNFPGRFSGRQFSNSRSEMNVSTLELGDSALYLCASRYGSQSRANVLTFGAGSRLTVL.

This clone was observed a single time. This chain uses TRBV27 with TRBJ2-1; 9 nucleotides agree with TRBD2. CDR1 and CDR2 from the germline V gene are MNHEY and SMNVEV (reference sequence). V trimming: 0 bases; J trimming: 8 bases; junction bases outside the gene matches: 5. The CDR3 runs to 15 residues. The CDR3 coding sequence is TGTGCCAGCAGTTTATCGCTAGCGGGAAGGGATGAGCAGTTCTTC. The encoded protein is CASSLSLAGRDEQFF.